Below, 19 T cell receptor beta chains from the same sample are listed, as sequenced in a study of T cells after posttransplantation cyclophosphamide. The data were produced by immunoSEQ multiplex PCR, yet TCRdb's version contains in-frame clones alone and is incomplete. The table lists thousands of clones, approximately 81% of them singletons. Busulfan-fludarabine conditioning, marrow transplant, and cyclophosphamide on days +3 and +4 were administered. The sample consisted of PBMCs, taken after allogeneic stem cell transplant with posttransplant cyclophosphamide. The receptors were gathered from a female patient aged 40-50 years who received an allogeneic stem cell transplant from an unrelated donor, was CMV-positive, and had no GVHD. Part of the T cells may come from the graft donor.

V usage is TRBV5-1 and J usage is TRBJ2-5; TRBD2 might be the D (6 bases). This CDR3 spans 14 amino acids. Germline CDR1 SGHRS, CDR2 YFSETQ. The V end lost 5 bases, the J end lost 1 base, and 12 bases lay between the germline ends. The chain's CDR3 is CASSLLSGQETQYF. The CDR3 coding sequence is TGCGCCAGCAGTCTTCTTAGCGGCCAAGAGACCCAGTACTTC.

The chain carries TRBV10-3 and TRBJ2-5, with 11 bases that match TRBD2. This CDR3 spans 16 amino acids. Germline CDR1 reads ENHRY; CDR2 reads SYGVKD. V was pared by 0 bases and J by 4 bases, with 4 bases of the junction left unmatched. The CDR3 region is CAISESLAGGGETQYF. The CDR3 bases are TGTGCCATCAGTGAGTCCCTAGCGGGGGGTGGAGAGACCCAGTACTTC.

CDR3: CASNRWGGVETQYF. The CDR3 DNA is TGTGCCAGCAACCGGTGGGGGGGGGTGGAGACCCAGTACTTC. This chain connects TRBV2 to TRBJ2-5, with 7 nucleotides matching TRBD2. The V gene's germline CDR1 is SNHLY and CDR2 FYNNEI. Losses at the gene ends were 7 bases for V and 5 bases for J; bases not matched to a gene: 10. The CDR3 sequence is 14 residues long.

The sample holds one count of this clone. The V gene is TRBV14, the J gene TRBJ2-7; 9 bases align to TRBD2. CDR3 length: 15 residues. V lost 7 bases and J lost 0; bases outside the gene matches: 7. The germline CDR1 and CDR2 sequences are SGHDN and FVKESK. The CDR3: CASTLAGQSSYEQYF. CDR3 DNA: TGTGCCAGCACTCTAGCGGGGCAAAGCTCCTACGAGCAGTACTTC.

The genes are TRBV10-1 and TRBJ2-4; maybe TRBD2 (7 bases). V was clipped by 1 base and J by 7 bases, with 11 bases between them. This CDR3 is 14 amino acids long. The germline gives CDR1 WNHNN, CDR2 SYGVQD (reference sequence). The DNA for the CDR3 is TGCGCCAGCAGTGAGTTGGGGGGGCATAACATTCAGTACTTC. It codes for CASSELGGHNIQYF.

This clone was detected only once. The V call is TRBV27, the J call TRBJ2-2, with 7 positions matching TRBD2. The junction had 5 bases not matched to a gene; V was cut back by 0 bases and J by 4 bases. The CDR3 sequence is 16 residues long. CDR1 and CDR2 from the germline V gene are MNHEY and SMNVEV (reference sequence). The CDR3 loop reads CASSLSWRGSTGELFF. The CDR3 DNA reads TGTGCCAGCAGTTTATCTTGGCGCGGGAGCACCGGGGAGCTGTTTTTT.

The J gene is TRBJ2-1, the V gene TRBV7-9; 9 bases match TRBD1. Germline V lookup: CDR1 SEHNR, CDR2 FQNEAQ (reference sequence). V lost 2 bases to trimming and J lost 4 bases; unmatched junction nucleotides: 6. This CDR3 spans 16 amino acids. The CDR3 sequence is CASSLSSGTGYNEQFF. Written as DNA, the CDR3 is TGTGCCAGCAGCTTATCTTCTGGGACAGGGTACAATGAGCAGTTCTTC.

This sequence joins TRBV6-5 and TRBJ1-4, with D perhaps TRBD1 (5 bases). This CDR3 comprises 15 residues. Trimming cost V 6 bases and J 6 bases, with 17 bases left between them. Germline-derived CDR1 and CDR2 are MNHEY and SVGAGI. CDR3 amino acids: CASSPLRASHEKLFF. The DNA of the CDR3 is TGTGCCAGCAGCCCCCTCAGGGCCTCACATGAAAAACTGTTTTTT.

The V and J genes are TRBV7-2 and TRBJ2-3, with no clear D. The CDR3 is 15 amino acids. Germline lookup yields CDR1 SGHTA and CDR2 FQGNSA. V was trimmed by 2 bases and J by 1 base, leaving 10 bases between them. The CDR3: CASSLMAVRTDTQYF. The CDR3 bases are TGTGCCAGCAGCTTAATGGCCGTCCGCACAGATACGCAGTATTTT. The full variable domain, rest sourced from reference TRBV7-2 and TRBJ2-3, is GAGVSQSPSNKVTEKGKDVELRCDPISGHTALYWYRQSLGQGLEFLIYFQGNSAPDKSGLPSDRFSAERTGGSVSTLTIQRTQQEDSAVYLCASSLMAVRTDTQYFGPGTRLTVL.

V gene TRBV2 combines with J gene TRBJ2-7; 12 bases are shared with TRBD2. Germline loops: CDR1 SNHLY, CDR2 FYNNEI. V lost 6 bases, J lost 4 bases, and 4 bases stayed unmatched. The CDR3 runs 14 residues. CDR3 sequence reads: CASRQLAGGYEQYF. DNA for the CDR3: TGTGCCAGCAGGCAACTAGCGGGGGGATACGAGCAGTACTTC.

A few counts support this clone. The CDR3 spells CASSQGTISGAATEKLFF. DNA for the CDR3: TGCGCCAGCAGCCAAGGTACAATTTCAGGGGCGGCGACTGAAAAACTGTTTTTT. The chain carries TRBV4-3 and TRBJ1-4; a weak D match, TRBD1 (6 bases). CDR1 LGHNA and CDR2 YSLEER come from the germline V gene. Trimming took off 1 base at V and 7 bases at J, with 22 bases between the two ends. The CDR3 length is 18 residues.

The V gene is TRBV4-1, the J gene TRBJ1-6, with D uncertain. V lost 0 bases and J lost 2, with 14 bases in between. The CDR3 sequence is 18 residues long. Germline loops: CDR1 MGHRA, CDR2 YSYEKL. DNA of the CDR3: TGCGCCAGCAGCCAAGAATCAAGGAGCATCGCCTATAATTCACCCCTCCACTTT. Its protein product is CASSQESRSIAYNSPLHF.

The V gene is TRBV19, the J gene TRBJ2-5; 10 bases map to TRBD2. The CDR3 is 17 amino acids. From germline, CDR1 is LNHDA and CDR2 SQIVND (reference sequence). Losses at the gene ends were 1 base for V and 4 bases for J; bases not matched to a gene: 9. The chain's CDR3 is CASSIGSGGTIGETQYF. CDR3 DNA sequence: TGTGCCAGTAGTATAGGTAGCGGGGGGACGATAGGAGAGACCCAGTACTTC.

This clone has only one observation. V is TRBV7-3 and J is TRBJ2-1; 8 bases fit TRBD2. The V gene end was trimmed by 6 bases and the J gene end by 0 bases; junction bases not matched to a gene: 7. This CDR3 comprises 16 residues. Germline-derived CDR1 and CDR2 are SGHTA and FQGTGA. CDR3 protein: CASSYTGLGSYNEQFF. In DNA form, the CDR3 reads TGTGCCAGCAGTTATACGGGACTAGGCTCCTACAATGAGCAGTTCTTC. The full variable domain, completed using reference TRBV7-3 and TRBJ2-1, is GAGVSQTPSNKVTEKGKYVELRCDPISGHTALYWYRQSLGQGPEFLIYFQGTGAADDSGLPNDRFFAVRPEGSVSTLKIQRTERGDSAVYLCASSYTGLGSYNEQFFGPGTRLTVL.

V is TRBV27 and J is TRBJ1-2; 9 nucleotides line up with TRBD1. The CDR3 covers 16 residues. The germline gives CDR1 MNHEY, CDR2 SMNVEV (reference sequence). The junction had 16 bases not matched to a gene; V was cut back by 9 bases and J by 5 bases. The CDR3: CASSGGTGTGLYGYTF. The CDR3 DNA reads TGTGCCAGTTCTGGGGGAACCGGGACAGGGTTATATGGCTACACCTTC.

The table lists this clone with a few counts. The V gene is TRBV2, the J gene TRBJ1-1; 12 nucleotides line up with TRBD1. Germline V gene data show CDR1 as SNHLY and CDR2 as FYNNEI. There are 13 residues in the CDR3. V lost 8 bases, J lost 11 bases, and 9 bases stayed unmatched. CDR3 amino acids: CASLGTGGSGAFF. For the CDR3, the DNA is TGTGCCAGCCTTGGGACAGGGGGCTCAGGCGCTTTCTTT. Drawing the rest from reference TRBV2 and TRBJ1-1, the complete variable domain is EPEVTQTPSHQVTQMGQEVILRCVPISNHLYFYWYRQILGQKVEFLVSFYNNEISEKSEIFDDQFSVERPDGSNFTLKIRSTKLEDSAMYFCASLGTGGSGAFFGQGTRLTVV.

This chain links TRBV11-2 with TRBJ2-7; 9 nucleotides align to TRBD1. Germline trimming cut 4 bases from V and 5 bases from J; bases unmatched to any gene: 6. Looked up from germline, CDR1 is SGHAT and CDR2 is FQNNGV. This CDR3 has 14 amino acids. This CDR3 reads CASSSYRGLNEQYF. In DNA, the CDR3 is TGTGCCAGCAGCTCGTACAGGGGGCTGAACGAGCAGTACTTC. The full variable domain, rest sourced from reference TRBV11-2 and TRBJ2-7, is EAGVAQSPRYKIIEKRQSVAFWCNPISGHATLYWYQQILGQGPKLLIQFQNNGVVDDSQLPKDRFSAERLKGVDSTLKIQPAKLEDSAVYLCASSSYRGLNEQYFGPGTRLTVT.

This clone was picked up a small number of times. The chain couples TRBV4-1 to TRBJ1-5; TRBD1 matches at 10 bases. This CDR3 region has 15 residues. The V gene's germline CDR1 is MGHRA and CDR2 YSYEKL. With V trimmed by 1 base and J by 6 bases, 3 bases remained unmatched. The CDR3 nucleotides read TGCGCCAGCAGCCAAGGGACAGGGGGATCTCAGCCCCAGCATTTT. This encodes CASSQGTGGSQPQHF.

This chain connects TRBV10-3 to TRBJ2-3; D is possibly TRBD1 (7 bases). The CDR3 has 14 amino acids. Germline CDR1 ENHRY, CDR2 SYGVKD. V gave up 3 bases and J gave up 4 bases, with 11 bases separating them. The CDR3 loop is CAISDRGVADTQYF. DNA of the CDR3: TGTGCCATCAGTGACAGGGGGGTAGCAGATACGCAGTATTTT.